The 25 T cell receptor beta chains presented below share a single source sample, sequenced in a study of blood T cells in healthy people across ages. Sample-barcoded 5' priming and a J-beta primer mix drove a second PCR of about 6 to 12 cycles. TCRdb redid the calling of the 5' RACE reads with MiXCR, one entry per CDR3 protein. The sample lists 1.2 million to 1.5 million distinct CDR3 sequences, around 59% occurring once. Specimen: blood. The receptors here all came from a man between 18 and 29 years old in good health.

This rearrangement joins TRBV7-2 to TRBJ2-7; D may be TRBD1 (6 bases). CDR3 length: 13 residues. Germline values: CDR1 SGHTA, CDR2 FQGNSA. The ends were cut back, 5 bases at V and 5 bases at J, with 13 bases in the middle. The CDR3 sequence: CASSTMTGDEQYF. CDR3 coding DNA: TGTGCCAGCAGCACGATGACAGGCGACGAGCAGTACTTC.

CDR3 residues: CASSPSGTGAYQETQYF. The CDR3 DNA sequence: TGCGCCAGCAGCCCGTCCGGGACAGGGGCGTACCAAGAGACCCAGTACTTC. This rearrangement joins TRBV4-1 to TRBJ2-5; 10 nucleotides line up with TRBD1. Trimming cost V 4 bases and J 0 bases; bases outside gene matches: 8. The germline gives CDR1 MGHRA, CDR2 YSYEKL. The CDR3 is 17 residues long.

The rearrangement joins TRBV6-5 to TRBJ2-7, with TRBD1 matching over 10 bases. The ends lost 4 bases at V and 1 base at J; junction bases unmatched: 7. Germline V CDR1 and CDR2: MNHEY, SVGAGI. The CDR3 totals 16 residues. The CDR3 DNA sequence: TGTGCCAGCAGTTCGAAACGGACAGGGGGATCCTACGAGCAGTACTTC. Translating it yields CASSSKRTGGSYEQYF.

This chain links TRBV5-4 with TRBJ2-4; D is unresolved. The J call may not be correct, given that the DNA end is closer to TRBJ2-7. The CDR3 contains 13 residues. Germline V lookup: CDR1 SGHNT, CDR2 YYREEE (reference sequence). CDR3 coding DNA: TGTGCCAGCTCCGAAACTGGGGTCCACGAGCAGTACTTC. It yields the protein CASSETGVHEQYF.

V gene TRBV4-1 combines with J gene TRBJ2-5, with D tentatively TRBD1 (6 bases). The J call may be mistaken, given a closer DNA end match to TRBJ2-7. Per the germline V gene, CDR1 is MGHRA and CDR2 is YSYEKL. This CDR3 is built from 13 residues. This CDR3 reads CASSHTRGYEQYF. DNA of the CDR3: TGCGCCAGCAGCCATACCAGGGGCTACGAGCAGTACTTC.

This clonotype was detected once. This rearrangement joins TRBV12-3 or TRBV12-4 to TRBJ1-2; TRBD1 is a possible D gene (6 bases). The length of the CDR3 is 13 residues. V was cut by 0 bases and J by 8 bases, with 10 bases left in between. CDR3 protein: CASSLAGAVGYTF. The CDR3 DNA sequence: TGTGCCAGCAGTTTAGCGGGGGCAGTGGGCTACACCTTC.

The V and J genes are TRBV2 and TRBJ2-1, with D possibly matching TRBD2 (6 bases). CDR3 size: 12 residues. The germline V gene encodes CDR1 SNHLY and CDR2 FYNNEI. V lost 7 bases, J lost 10 bases, and 14 bases lay in between. CDR3 in amino acids: CASKGLPDEQFF. The CDR3 nucleotides read TGTGCCAGCAAGGGACTCCCAGACGAGCAGTTCTTC.

The J gene is TRBJ2-2, the V gene TRBV24-1; no clear D gene. The CDR3 is made up of 13 amino acids. Germline values: CDR1 KGHDR, CDR2 SFDVKD. V gave up 1 base and J gave up 4 bases, with 3 bases separating them. The CDR3 DNA reads TGTGCCACCAGTGATTTTTCCACCGGGGAGCTGTTTTTT. Its translation: CATSDFSTGELFF.

This chain joins TRBV3-1 and TRBJ1-6; D is uncertain. There are 13 residues in the CDR3. The germline V gene encodes CDR1 LGHDT and CDR2 YNNKEL (reference sequence). The germline V and J ends were trimmed by 8 bases and 10 bases, with 15 bases remaining between them. CDR3 region: CASSAEGGSPLHF. CDR3 bases: TGTGCCAGCTCAGCCGAGGGAGGGTCACCCCTCCACTTT.

V usage is TRBV20-1 and J usage is TRBJ2-1, with a tentative D call TRBD1 (5 bases). Germline-derived CDR1 and CDR2 are DFQATT and SNEGSKA (reference sequence). The CDR3 spans 15 residues. Trimming stripped 2 bases from V and 4 bases from J, with 15 bases between. The CDR3 loop is CSARQIQGFYNEQFF. In DNA, the CDR3 is TGCAGTGCTAGACAGATTCAGGGATTTTACAATGAGCAGTTCTTC.

This sequence joins TRBV10-3 and TRBJ2-3; D may match TRBD1 or TRBD2 (6 bases each). Germline lookup yields CDR1 ENHRY and CDR2 SYGVKD. V dropped 10 bases and J dropped 5 bases, with 16 bases sitting between them. The CDR3 is made up of 13 amino acids. The CDR3 region is CATGLQGRDTQYF. In DNA form, the CDR3 reads TGTGCCACCGGACTACAGGGCCGAGATACGCAGTATTTT.

The gene calls are TRBV7-9 and TRBJ2-1; 7 bases line up with TRBD2. Germline V gene sequence: CDR1 SEHNR, CDR2 FQNEAQ (reference sequence). The CDR3 loop spans 15 amino acids. The J segment lost 4 bases and the V segment lost 3 bases, leaving 6 bases of the junction unmatched. The CDR3 protein is CASSFSVAGYNEQFF. CDR3 DNA: TGTGCCAGCAGCTTCTCCGTAGCGGGTTACAATGAGCAGTTCTTC.

This sequence joins TRBV29-1 and TRBJ2-5; D may be TRBD2 (6 bases). Germline loops: CDR1 SQVTM, CDR2 ANQGSEA. The CDR3 contains 13 residues. Trimming cost V 5 bases and J 2 bases, with 12 bases left between them. CDR3 sequence: CSVMGAGQETQYF. The CDR3 coding sequence is TGCAGCGTTATGGGCGCGGGGCAAGAGACCCAGTACTTC. Supplemented by reference TRBV29-1 and TRBJ2-5, the full variable domain reads SAVISQKPSRDICQRGTSLTIQCQVDSQVTMMFWYRQQPGQSLTLIATANQGSEATYESGFVIDKFPISRPNLTFSTLTVSNMSPEDSSIYLCSVMGAGQETQYFGPGTRLLVL.

This clonotype has more than one count but fewer than ten. The chain uses TRBV7-9 and TRBJ1-6; D gene ambiguous. This CDR3 contains 15 residues. Between the trimmed V and J ends, which lost 5 bases and 0 bases, there was a span of 8 bases. In germline, CDR1 is SEHNR, CDR2 FQNEAQ (reference sequence). The CDR3 loop reads CASSHGDSYNSPLHF. The CDR3 region has the DNA TGTGCCAGCAGCCATGGGGACTCCTATAATTCACCCCTCCACTTT.

This chain joins TRBV7-9 and TRBJ2-1, with 12 positions matching TRBD1. V gave up 5 bases and J gave up 8 bases; unmatched junction bases: 7. The germline CDR1 and CDR2 sequences are SEHNR and FQNEAQ (reference sequence). The CDR3 contains 15 residues. The CDR3 bases are TGTGCCAGCAGCCCTCCGGGACAGGGGGCCCATGAGCAGTTCTTC. It yields the protein CASSPPGQGAHEQFF.

The V and J genes are TRBV18 and TRBJ2-3, with a weak D call TRBD2 (6 bases). CDR3 length: 15 residues. The germline V gene encodes CDR1 KGHSH and CDR2 LQKENI. Trimming left V 4 bases short and J 4 bases short, with 15 bases between. CDR3 residues: CASSLGGPHPDTQYF. The CDR3 bases are TGTGCCAGCTCACTGGGGGGACCTCACCCAGATACGCAGTATTTT.

The chain uses TRBV6-5 and TRBJ1-2, with unresolved D. The germline CDR1 and CDR2 sequences are MNHEY and SVGAGI. The CDR3 is made up of 14 amino acids. V was shortened by 0 bases and J by 7 bases, with 12 bases between the two germline ends. The CDR3 is CASSYSRLQTGYTF. Written as DNA, the CDR3 is TGTGCCAGCAGTTACTCCCGTCTTCAAACTGGCTACACCTTC.

The V call is TRBV20-1, the J call TRBJ2-1; TRBD2 matches at 7 bases. The V gene's germline CDR1 is DFQATT and CDR2 SNEGSKA (reference sequence). The CDR3 is 14 residues long. The V and J ends lost 7 bases and 6 bases, in that order; junction bases with no gene match: 12. The CDR3 loop is CSGAGALYSNEQFF. The DNA of the CDR3 is TGCAGTGGGGCGGGAGCCCTTTACTCCAATGAGCAGTTCTTC.

V is TRBV29-1 and J is TRBJ2-1; 8 bases map to TRBD2. The J call is uncertain, as TRBJ2-7 better fits the DNA end. The CDR3 has 12 amino acids. Germline CDR1 SQVTM, CDR2 ANQGSEA. Written as DNA, the CDR3 is TGCAGCGTTGAAGGGACTAGCAGCGAGCAGTACTTC. Translated, it gives CSVEGTSSEQYF.

The chain couples TRBV2 to TRBJ1-5, with 10 bases matching TRBD1. This CDR3 region has 16 residues. Germline values: CDR1 SNHLY, CDR2 FYNNEI. V lost 8 bases and J lost 8; bases outside the gene matches: 15. CDR3 sequence (DNA): TGTGCCAGCTGCTCGGGACAGGGGATAGAATATGAGCCCCAGCATTTT. Amino acid sequence: CASCSGQGIEYEPQHF.

The chain uses TRBV30 and TRBJ2-4; D ambiguous. Trimming took off 0 bases at V and 13 bases at J, with 10 bases between the two ends. Germline CDR1 GTSNPN, CDR2 SVGIG (reference sequence). This CDR3 spans 11 amino acids. The CDR3 sequence: CAWSVSQEQYF. In nucleotides, the CDR3 is TGTGCCTGGAGTGTTTCTCAAGAGCAGTACTTC.

This chain uses TRBV29-1 with TRBJ2-3, with 7 bases matching TRBD2. This CDR3 region has 14 residues. Germline CDR1 and CDR2: SQVTM and ANQGSEA. The V and J ends lost 7 bases and 5 bases, in that order; junction bases with no gene match: 12. CDR3 nucleotides: TGCAGCGCTAACGGGGCGGGAGCGGGAGATACGCAGTATTTT. Translated: CSANGAGAGDTQYF.

J is TRBJ2-7 and V is TRBV28; 8 bases line up with TRBD1. This CDR3 comprises 15 residues. The germline V gene has CDR1 MDHEN and CDR2 SYDVKM. After removal of 2 bases from V and 3 bases from J, the junction contained 6 bases not matched to a gene. CDR3 sequence: CASSLTGGGNYEQYF. In DNA form, the CDR3 reads TGTGCCAGCAGTTTAACAGGGGGTGGGAACTACGAGCAGTACTTC.

The CDR3 loop is CASSAGSGYNEQFF. The DNA for the CDR3 is TGCGCCAGCAGCGCTGGGAGCGGATACAATGAGCAGTTCTTC. This chain uses TRBV5-1 with TRBJ2-1; D is perhaps TRBD2 (5 bases). This CDR3 is built from 14 residues. V was pared by 4 bases and J by 4 bases, with 12 bases between. Looked up from germline, CDR1 is SGHRS and CDR2 is YFSETQ.

V is TRBV4-1 and J is TRBJ2-3; a possible D gene is TRBD1 (5 bases). The V gene lost 0 bases and the J gene lost 5 bases, with 18 bases spanning the gap. The CDR3 covers 17 residues. From germline, CDR1 is MGHRA and CDR2 YSYEKL. In DNA, the CDR3 is TGCGCCAGCAGCCAAGATGGGGCTAGGAGTACTGGAGATACGCAGTATTTT. This codes for CASSQDGARSTGDTQYF.